The 10 T cell receptor beta chains below all came from one sample that was sequenced in a study of T-cell reconstitution after alpha-beta-depleted transplantation in children. Unique molecular identifiers were incorporated when the TCRbeta library was constructed. TCRdb re-called the PCR reads through MiXCR, storing one row per CDR3 protein. The data contain some 300,000 distinct CDR3 sequences, about 9.4% of them singletons. The material was PBMCs, obtained before TCRalphabeta/CD19-depleted stem cell transplant. Every receptor here comes from a boy younger than two with acute myeloid leukemia, due to receive a stem cell transplant.

In its sample, this clonotype was seen many times. The DNA of the CDR3 is TGTGCCAGCAGTTTGCCGGCGGGAGGAACAGATACGCAGTATTTT. Its translation: CASSLPAGGTDTQYF. This chain uses TRBV28 with TRBJ2-3, with TRBD2 matching 8 bases. The CDR3 runs to 15 residues. V lost 3 bases to trimming and J lost 3 bases; unmatched junction nucleotides: 5. Germline CDR1 MDHEN, CDR2 SYDVKM.

The genes are TRBV4-2 and TRBJ2-5, with D uncertain. The length of the CDR3 is 14 residues. Trimming pared 0 bases from V and 1 base from J, leaving 6 bases between. Germline CDR1 LGHNA, CDR2 YNFKEQ. The CDR3 DNA reads TGTGCCAGCAGCCAAGAGGCTAGCCAAGAGACCCAGTACTTC. Protein product: CASSQEASQETQYF.

This clonotype came up many times. This chain joins TRBV28 and TRBJ1-5; D gene unclear. Trimming cost V 7 bases and J 2 bases, with 9 bases left between them. Per germline, CDR1 MDHEN and CDR2 SYDVKM. There are 13 residues in the CDR3. CDR3 nucleotides: TGTGCCAGCACTAAGATAGGCAATCAGCCCCAGCATTTT. Translation gives CASTKIGNQPQHF.

In the case of this clonotype: A much larger clone sits a single nucleotide away, making a read error possible. The missing conserved phenylalanine or tryptophan at the end of this CDR3 makes a read error likely. The chain is built from TRBV20-1 and TRBJ2-7; TRBD2 agrees at 8 bases. V lost 0 bases to trimming and J lost 2 bases; unmatched junction nucleotides: 9. The CDR3 is made up of 16 amino acids. The germline gives CDR1 DFQATT, CDR2 SNEGSKA (reference sequence). CDR3 nucleotides: TGCAGTGCTAGAGACAGACTGGCGGGGGGACCCTACGAGCAGTACTTG. Protein sequence: CSARDRLAGGPYEQYL.

This clonotype showed up many times. The V call is TRBV5-1, the J call TRBJ2-7, with TRBD1 matching 7 bases. The CDR3 has 15 amino acids. V was pared by 0 bases and J by 5 bases, with 8 bases of the junction left unmatched. Germline V CDR1 and CDR2: SGHRS, YFSETQ. The CDR3 DNA follows: TGCGCCAGCAGCTTGGAGGCCAGGGGGATAGACGAGCAGTACTTC. The encoded protein is CASSLEARGIDEQYF.

The sample holds many counts of this clonotype. The V and J genes are TRBV12-3 or TRBV12-4 and TRBJ2-3, with D possibly being TRBD2 (6 bases). This CDR3 is built from 15 residues. V gave up 5 bases and J gave up 3 bases, with 15 bases separating them. CDR3 loop: CASSPLAMGTDTQYF. The CDR3 DNA sequence: TGTGCCAGCAGTCCCCTAGCGATGGGAACAGATACGCAGTATTTT.

This clonotype was observed many times. V is TRBV5-1 and J is TRBJ2-2; TRBD2 aligns across 7 bases. Germline V gene sequence: CDR1 SGHRS, CDR2 YFSETQ. V was clipped by 1 base and J by 0 bases; unmatched bases: 3. The CDR3 contains 16 residues. CDR3 DNA sequence: TGCGCCAGCAGCTTGAGACTAGCATCGAACACCGGGGAGCTGTTTTTT. Its translation is CASSLRLASNTGELFF.

The rearrangement links TRBV7-2 to TRBJ2-7, with 10 bases aligning to TRBD1. Unmatched junction bases numbered 21, after V lost 5 bases and J lost 2 bases. Germline V gives CDR1 SGHTA, CDR2 FQGNSA. The CDR3 sequence is 20 residues long. In DNA form, the CDR3 reads TGTGCCAGCAGCACACGCAGCCCGATCGGGACAGGGGACCGTACCTACGAGCAGTACTTC. Amino acids: CASSTRSPIGTGDRTYEQYF.

Many counts were recorded for this clonotype. This chain connects TRBV18 to TRBJ2-1; 8 bases agree with TRBD1. Germline CDR1 KGHSH, CDR2 LQKENI. V dropped 3 bases and J dropped 7; count of bases not matched to a gene: 11. The CDR3 is 16 amino acids. CDR3 sequence: CASSPTPDRVGNEQFF. CDR3 coding DNA: TGTGCCAGCTCACCGACCCCGGACAGGGTTGGGAATGAGCAGTTCTTC.

The sample holds many counts of this clonotype. The genes are TRBV7-2 and TRBJ2-3; D call uncertain. CDR1 is SGHTA, CDR2 FQGNSA, per germline. V lost 5 bases to trimming and J lost 8 bases, with 8 bases between them. The CDR3 contains 11 residues. The DNA of the CDR3 is TGTGCCAGCAGCCCCGAATTTACGCAGTATTTT. Translated, it gives CASSPEFTQYF.